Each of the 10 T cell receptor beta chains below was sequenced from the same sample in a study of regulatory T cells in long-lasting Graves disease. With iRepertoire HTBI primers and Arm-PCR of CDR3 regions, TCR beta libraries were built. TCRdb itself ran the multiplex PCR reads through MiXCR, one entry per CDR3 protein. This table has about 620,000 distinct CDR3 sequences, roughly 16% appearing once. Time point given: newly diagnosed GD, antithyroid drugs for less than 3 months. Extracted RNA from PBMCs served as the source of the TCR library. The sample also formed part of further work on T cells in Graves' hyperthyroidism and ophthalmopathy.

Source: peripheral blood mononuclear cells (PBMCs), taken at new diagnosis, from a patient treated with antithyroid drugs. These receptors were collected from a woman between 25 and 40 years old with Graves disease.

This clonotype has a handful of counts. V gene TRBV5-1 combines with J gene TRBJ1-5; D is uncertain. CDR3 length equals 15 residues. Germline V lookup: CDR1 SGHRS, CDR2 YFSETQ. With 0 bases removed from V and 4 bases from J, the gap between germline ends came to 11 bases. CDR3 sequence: CASSLGGIENQPQHF. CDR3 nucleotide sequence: TGCGCCAGCAGCTTGGGCGGGATTGAAAATCAGCCCCAGCATTTT.

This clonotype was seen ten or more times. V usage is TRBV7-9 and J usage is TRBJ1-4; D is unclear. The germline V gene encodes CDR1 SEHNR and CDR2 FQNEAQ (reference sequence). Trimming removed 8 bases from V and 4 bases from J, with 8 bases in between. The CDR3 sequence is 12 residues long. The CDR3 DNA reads TGTGCCAGCCGCCAGAGTAATGAAAAACTGTTTTTT. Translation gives CASRQSNEKLFF. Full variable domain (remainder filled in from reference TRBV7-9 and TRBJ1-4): DTGVSQNPRHKITKRGQNVTFRCDPISEHNRLYWYRQTLGQGPEFLTYFQNEAQLEKSRLLSDRFSAERPKGSFSTLEIQRTEQGDSAMYLCASRQSNEKLFFGSGTQLSVL.

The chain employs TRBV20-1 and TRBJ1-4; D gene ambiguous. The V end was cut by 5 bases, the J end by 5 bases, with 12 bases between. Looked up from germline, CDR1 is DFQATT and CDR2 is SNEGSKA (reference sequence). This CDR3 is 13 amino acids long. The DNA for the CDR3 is TGCAGTGCTCCTAGAGGAAACAATGAAAAACTGTTTTTT. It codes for CSAPRGNNEKLFF.

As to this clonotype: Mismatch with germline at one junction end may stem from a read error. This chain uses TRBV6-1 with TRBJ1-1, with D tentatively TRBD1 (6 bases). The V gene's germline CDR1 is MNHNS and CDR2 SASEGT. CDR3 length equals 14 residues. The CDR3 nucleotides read TGTGCCAGCAGTCCTACAGGGAGGAACACTAAAGCTTTCTTT. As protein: CASSPTGRNTKAFF.

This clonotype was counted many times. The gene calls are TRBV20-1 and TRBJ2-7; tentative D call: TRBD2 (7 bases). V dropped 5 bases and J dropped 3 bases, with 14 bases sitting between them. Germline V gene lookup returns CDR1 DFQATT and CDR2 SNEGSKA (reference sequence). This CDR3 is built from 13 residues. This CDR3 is CSAFRGGNYEQYF. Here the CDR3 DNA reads TGCAGTGCTTTCCGCGGGGGCAACTACGAGCAGTACTTC.

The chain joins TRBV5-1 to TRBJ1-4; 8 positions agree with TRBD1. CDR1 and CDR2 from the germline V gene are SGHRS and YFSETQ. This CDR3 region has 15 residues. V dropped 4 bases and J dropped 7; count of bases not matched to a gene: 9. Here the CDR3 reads CASSMQGARGEKLFF. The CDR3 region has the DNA TGCGCCAGCAGCATGCAGGGGGCGCGTGGTGAAAAACTGTTTTTT.

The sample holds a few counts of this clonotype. The CDR3 nucleotides are TGTGCCAGCTCACCTGGCTGGGGAGAGACCCAGTACTTC. Amino acids: CASSPGWGETQYF. The gene calls are TRBV18 and TRBJ2-5; no firm D call. CDR3 length: 13 amino acids. V was cut by 3 bases and J by 4 bases, with 9 bases left in between. Germline assignment: CDR1 KGHSH and CDR2 LQKENI. The variable domain in full, completed from reference TRBV18 and TRBJ2-5, reads NAGVMQNPRHLVRRRGQEARLRCSPMKGHSHVYWYRQLPEEGLKFMVYLQKENIIDESGMPKERFSAEFPKEGPSILRIQQVVRGDSAAYFCASSPGWGETQYFGPGTRLLVL.

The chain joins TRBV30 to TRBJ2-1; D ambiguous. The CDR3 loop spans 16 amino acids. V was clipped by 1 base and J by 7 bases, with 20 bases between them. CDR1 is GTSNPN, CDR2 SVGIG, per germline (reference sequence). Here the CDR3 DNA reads TGTGCCTGGAGTGATCTACGGAAAAGGTCGGGTAATGAGCAGTTCTTC. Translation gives CAWSDLRKRSGNEQFF.

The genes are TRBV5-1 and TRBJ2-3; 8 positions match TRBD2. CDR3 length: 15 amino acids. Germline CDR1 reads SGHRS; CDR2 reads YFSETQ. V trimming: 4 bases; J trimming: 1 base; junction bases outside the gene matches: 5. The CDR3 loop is CASSPQTSGTDTQYF. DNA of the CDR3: TGCGCCAGCAGCCCTCAGACTAGCGGCACAGATACGCAGTATTTT.

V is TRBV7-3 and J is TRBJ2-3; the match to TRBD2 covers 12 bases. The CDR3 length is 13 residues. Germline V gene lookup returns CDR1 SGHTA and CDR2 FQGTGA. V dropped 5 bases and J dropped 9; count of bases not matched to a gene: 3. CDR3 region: CASSPGLAGTQYF. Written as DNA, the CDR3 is TGTGCCAGCAGCCCCGGACTAGCGGGGACGCAGTATTTT. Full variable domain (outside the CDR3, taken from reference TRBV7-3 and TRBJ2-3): GAGVSQTPSNKVTEKGKYVELRCDPISGHTALYWYRQSLGQGPEFLIYFQGTGAADDSGLPNDRFFAVRPEGSVSTLKIQRTERGDSAVYLCASSPGLAGTQYFGPGTRLTVL.